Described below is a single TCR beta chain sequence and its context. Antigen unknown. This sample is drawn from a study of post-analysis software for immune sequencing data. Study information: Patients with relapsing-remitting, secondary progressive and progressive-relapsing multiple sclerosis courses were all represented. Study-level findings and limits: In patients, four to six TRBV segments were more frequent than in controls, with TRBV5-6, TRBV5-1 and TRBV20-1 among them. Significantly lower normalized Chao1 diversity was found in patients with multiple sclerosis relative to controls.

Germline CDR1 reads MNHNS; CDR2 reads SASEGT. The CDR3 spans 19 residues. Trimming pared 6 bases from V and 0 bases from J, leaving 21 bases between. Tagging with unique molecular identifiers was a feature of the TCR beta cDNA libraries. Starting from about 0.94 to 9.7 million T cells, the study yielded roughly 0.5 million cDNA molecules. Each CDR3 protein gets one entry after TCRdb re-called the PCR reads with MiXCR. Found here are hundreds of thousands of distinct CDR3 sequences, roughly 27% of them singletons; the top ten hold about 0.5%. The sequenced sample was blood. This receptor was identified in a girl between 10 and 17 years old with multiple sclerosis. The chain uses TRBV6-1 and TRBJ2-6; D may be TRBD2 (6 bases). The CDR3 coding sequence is TGTGCCAGCAGCCAACCCCGCCTAGCGCGGATCTCTGGGGCCAACGTCCTGACTTTC. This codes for CASSQPRLARISGANVLTF.